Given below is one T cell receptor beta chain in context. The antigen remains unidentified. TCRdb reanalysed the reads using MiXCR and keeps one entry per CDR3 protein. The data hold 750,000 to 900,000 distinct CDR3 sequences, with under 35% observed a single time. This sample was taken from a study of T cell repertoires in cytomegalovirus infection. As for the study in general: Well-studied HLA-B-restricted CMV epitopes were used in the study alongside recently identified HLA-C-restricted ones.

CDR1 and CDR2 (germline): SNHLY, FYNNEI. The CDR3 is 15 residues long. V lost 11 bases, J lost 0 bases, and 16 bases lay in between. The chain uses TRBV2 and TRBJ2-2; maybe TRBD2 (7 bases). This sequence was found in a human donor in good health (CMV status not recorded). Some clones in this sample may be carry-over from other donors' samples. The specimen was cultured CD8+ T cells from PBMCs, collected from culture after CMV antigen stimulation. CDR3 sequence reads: CASLRGGTNTGELFF. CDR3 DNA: TGTGCCTCCTTAAGGGGGGGAACGAACACCGGGGAGCTGTTTTTT.